The 24 T cell receptor beta chains reported below all come from one sample, sequenced in a study of blood T cell repertoires in COVID-19. TCRdb keeps only in-frame clones here, not all; method: immunoSEQ multiplex PCR. The table lists around 130,000 clones, around four fifths of them singletons. Sequenced sample: peripheral blood. All receptors derive from a woman of 80 years or more with acute or convalescent COVID-19.

J is TRBJ2-7 and V is TRBV3-1 (or the pseudogene TRBV3-2); 7 bases are shared with TRBD2. This CDR3 region has 15 residues. The germline V gene encodes CDR1 LGHDT and CDR2 YNNKEL (reference sequence). The V segment lost 6 bases and the J segment 4 bases; nucleotides outside the gene matches: 12. The CDR3 coding sequence is TGTGCCAGCAGGCATAGCGGGTTAGAACGATACGAGCAGTACTTC. This sequence encodes CASRHSGLERYEQYF.

This clone has more than one count but fewer than ten. The rearrangement uses TRBV2 and TRBJ1-3; TRBD1 is a possible D gene (5 bases). The CDR3 runs to 17 residues. V shed 1 base and J shed 8 bases, with 21 bases lying between them. The germline V gene encodes CDR1 SNHLY and CDR2 FYNNEI. The CDR3 DNA follows: TGTGCCAGCAGTGAAGGGCGCCCGGGGGTGGGCCAATACACCATATATTTT. Residues: CASSEGRPGVGQYTIYF. The variable domain in full, with the rest retrieved from reference TRBV2 and TRBJ1-3, is EPEVTQTPSHQVTQMGQEVILRCVPISNHLYFYWYRQILGQKVEFLVSFYNNEISEKSEIFDDQFSVERPDGSNFTLKIRSTKLEDSAMYFCASSEGRPGVGQYTIYFGEGSWLTVV.

This rearrangement joins TRBV29-1 to TRBJ2-3, with 7 bases fitting TRBD2. CDR3 size: 15 residues. In germline, CDR1 is SQVTM, CDR2 ANQGSEA. J was trimmed by 0 bases and V by 5 bases; bases with no gene match: 8. The CDR3 spells CSVLLATISTDTQYF. CDR3 DNA: TGCAGCGTTCTACTAGCGACAATTAGCACAGATACGCAGTATTTT.

The chain links TRBV24-1 to TRBJ1-1, with TRBD1 matching over 12 bases. With 7 bases clipped from V and 2 bases from J, the junction kept 7 bases outside the gene matches. The V gene's germline CDR1 is KGHDR and CDR2 SFDVKD. The CDR3 runs 16 residues. The CDR3 bases are TGTGCCACCAGGGGACAGGGGGCGCGGGATAACACTGAAGCTTTCTTT. Amino acid sequence: CATRGQGARDNTEAFF.

This rearrangement joins TRBV7-9 to TRBJ2-7; D perhaps matches TRBD2 (5 bases). Germline assignment: CDR1 SEHNR and CDR2 FQNEAQ (reference sequence). Trimming pared 6 bases from V and 1 base from J, leaving 10 bases between. The CDR3 runs 13 residues. The CDR3 spells CASSWTESYEQYF. The CDR3 region has the DNA TGTGCCAGCAGTTGGACTGAGTCCTACGAGCAGTACTTC.

The chain has TRBV9 and TRBJ2-1, with 9 nucleotides matching TRBD2. The length of the CDR3 is 17 residues. Unmatched junction bases numbered 11, after V lost 0 bases and J lost 7 bases. The germline gives CDR1 SGDLS, CDR2 YYNGEE. In nucleotides, the CDR3 is TGTGCCAGCAGCGTAGGGAGCGGGAGGTTACCTTTGAATGAGCAGTTCTTC. This sequence encodes CASSVGSGRLPLNEQFF.

This chain links TRBV7-8 with TRBJ1-5; the match to TRBD1 covers 7 bases. The trim removed 0 bases at V and 4 bases at J, leaving 15 bases unmatched. CDR1 is SGHVS, CDR2 FQNEAQ, per germline. This CDR3 is built from 19 residues. CDR3 DNA: TGTGCCAGCAGCTTAGCGGTTTTAGAACAGGGGCGAATAAATCAGCCCCAGCATTTT. Translated: CASSLAVLEQGRINQPQHF. Looking up the rest from reference TRBV7-8 and TRBJ1-5 gives the full variable domain: GAGVSQSPRYKVAKRGQDVALRCDPISGHVSLFWYQQALGQGPEFLTYFQNEAQLDKSGLPSDRFFAERPEGSVSTLKIQRTQQEDSAVYLCASSLAVLEQGRINQPQHFGDGTRLSIL.

CDR3 DNA sequence: TGTGCCAGCAGTGACCCCGGACAGGGAGACAATGAGCAGTTCTTC. Protein: CASSDPGQGDNEQFF. The chain uses TRBV25-1 and TRBJ2-1; 8 nucleotides align to TRBD1. CDR3 length equals 15 residues. J lost 5 bases, V lost 3 bases, and 6 bases had no gene match. Germline-derived CDR1 and CDR2 are MGHDK and SYGVNS.

The V gene is TRBV11-2, the J gene TRBJ2-6, with 8 nucleotides matching TRBD1. There are 17 residues in the CDR3. J lost 0 bases, V lost 7 bases, and 8 bases had no gene match. Germline-derived CDR1 and CDR2 are SGHAT and FQNNGV. The CDR3 DNA reads TGTGCCAGCACCACATCAGACAGGGGCTCTGGGGCCAACGTCCTGACTTTC. Protein product: CASTTSDRGSGANVLTF.

The chain has TRBV27 and TRBJ1-6; D is undetermined. This CDR3 region has 17 residues. With 0 bases removed from V and 0 bases from J, the gap between germline ends came to 9 bases. Germline V gene data show CDR1 as MNHEY and CDR2 as SMNVEV (reference sequence). CDR3 in amino acids: CASSLSPGSSYNSPLHF. The CDR3 nucleotides are TGTGCCAGCAGTTTATCGCCGGGGAGCTCCTATAATTCACCCCTCCACTTT.

The CDR3 region has the DNA TGTGCCAGCACTGTGTCCCGGACAAGAGAGCAGTACTTC. Translation gives CASTVSRTREQYF. The gene calls are TRBV2 and TRBJ2-7, with D possibly TRBD1 on 5 matching bases. From germline, CDR1 is SNHLY and CDR2 FYNNEI. The germline V and J ends were trimmed by 7 bases and 7 bases, with 17 bases remaining between them. This CDR3 spans 13 amino acids. Supplemented by reference TRBV2 and TRBJ2-7, the full variable domain reads EPEVTQTPSHQVTQMGQEVILRCVPISNHLYFYWYRQILGQKVEFLVSFYNNEISEKSEIFDDQFSVERPDGSNFTLKIRSTKLEDSAMYFCASTVSRTREQYFGPGTRLTVT.

V is TRBV10-1 and J is TRBJ2-5; TRBD2 matches at 11 bases. This CDR3 comprises 15 residues. After removal of 3 bases from V and 5 bases from J, the junction contained 5 bases not matched to a gene. From germline, CDR1 is WNHNN and CDR2 SYGVQD (reference sequence). The chain's CDR3 is CASSEGTSGRETQYF. The CDR3 region has the DNA TGCGCCAGCAGTGAAGGGACTAGCGGCAGGGAGACCCAGTACTTC.

The chain is built from TRBV18 and TRBJ1-6; no reliable D call. Deletions cut 3 bases from V and 4 bases from J, with 10 bases between. The CDR3 extends over 15 amino acids. The V gene's germline CDR1 is KGHSH and CDR2 LQKENI. The CDR3 coding sequence is TGTGCCAGCTCACCGATGAGGGAGTATAATTCACCCCTCCACTTT. It specifies CASSPMREYNSPLHF.

The V gene is TRBV9, the J gene TRBJ2-6; 8 bases agree with TRBD2. Germline V CDR1 and CDR2: SGDLS, YYNGEE. The CDR3 has 21 amino acids. V dropped 3 bases and J dropped 0; count of bases not matched to a gene: 17. CDR3 in DNA: TGTGCCAGCAGCGACCCTCGTAGCGGGGTGAATAGGAGCTCTGGGGCCAACGTCCTGACTTTC. Residues: CASSDPRSGVNRSSGANVLTF.

The V call is TRBV7-9, the J call TRBJ2-7; 7 nucleotides align to TRBD1. The germline gives CDR1 SEHNR, CDR2 FQNEAQ (reference sequence). This CDR3 comprises 14 residues. V was clipped by 5 bases and J by 7 bases; unmatched bases: 11. Written as DNA, the CDR3 is TGTGCCAGCAGCACCGGGACAGCGCATCAGGAGCAGTACTTC. Amino acid sequence: CASSTGTAHQEQYF.

As to this clone: At one of its ends the junction is not consistent with the germline gene, which may arise from a read error. Other DNA sequences of this sample code for an identical CDR3. In DNA, the CDR3 is TGTGCCAGCAGTATCCCCGGGAGATACAATGAGCAGTTCTTC. Its translation is CASSIPGRYNEQFF. The chain joins TRBV19 to TRBJ2-1; D might be TRBD2 (6 bases). This CDR3 region has 14 residues. Germline CDR1 LNHDA, CDR2 SQIVND (reference sequence).

This clone is termed medium-sized. The chain is built from TRBV7-9 and TRBJ2-2; TRBD1 is a possible D gene (6 bases). There are 17 residues in the CDR3. Trimming left V 3 bases short and J 0 bases short, with 14 bases between. In germline, CDR1 is SEHNR, CDR2 FQNEAQ (reference sequence). The CDR3 bases are TGTGCCAGCAGCTTTCCCCCGCGGACAGCGAACACCGGGGAGCTGTTTTTT. This codes for CASSFPPRTANTGELFF. The variable domain in full, completed from reference TRBV7-9 and TRBJ2-2, reads DTGVSQNPRHKITKRGQNVTFRCDPISEHNRLYWYRQTLGQGPEFLTYFQNEAQLEKSRLLSDRFSAERPKGSFSTLEIQRTEQGDSAMYLCASSFPPRTANTGELFFGEGSRLTVL.

The J gene is TRBJ1-1, the V gene TRBV2, with a weak D call TRBD1 (5 bases). Germline-derived CDR1 and CDR2 are SNHLY and FYNNEI. The CDR3 covers 13 residues. Trimming took off 5 bases at V and 10 bases at J, with 17 bases between the two ends. The CDR3 reads CASSKQGAVSAFF. The CDR3 coding sequence is TGTGCCAGCAGTAAGCAGGGTGCTGTCTCAGCTTTCTTT.

This clone appeared a few times. This rearrangement joins TRBV12-3 or TRBV12-4 to TRBJ1-2; 7 bases are shared with TRBD1. With V trimmed by 5 bases and J by 4 bases, 4 bases remained unmatched. The CDR3 runs to 13 residues. The CDR3 region is CASSRGGFYGYTF. The CDR3 DNA is TGTGCCAGCAGTCGAGGGGGCTTCTATGGCTACACCTTC.

The rearrangement joins TRBV11-2 to TRBJ1-2; 7 nucleotides align to TRBD1. V dropped 1 base and J dropped 8; count of bases not matched to a gene: 16. The CDR3 runs to 17 residues. Germline CDR1 reads SGHAT; CDR2 reads FQNNGV. CDR3 coding DNA: TGTGCCAGCAGCTTAGCGATTAGGACAGGACGTTCAAGGGGCTACACCTTC. This translates into CASSLAIRTGRSRGYTF.

V is TRBV2 and J is TRBJ1-2; perhaps TRBD1 as D (6 bases). Trimming left V 7 bases short and J 5 bases short, with 17 bases between. CDR1 is SNHLY, CDR2 FYNNEI, per germline. The CDR3 totals 14 residues. The CDR3 region is CASMFGQSLYGYTF. CDR3 nucleotide sequence: TGTGCCAGCATGTTTGGACAGAGCTTATATGGCTACACCTTC.

The chain couples TRBV15 to TRBJ1-2; D possibly corresponds to TRBD1 (6 bases). Germline V gene sequence: CDR1 LNHNV, CDR2 YYDKDF (reference sequence). Trimming shortened V by 2 bases and J by 4 bases, and 20 bases separated the two germline ends. This CDR3 comprises 17 residues. DNA of the CDR3: TGTGCCACCAGCAGACGATACTTGGACAGTTCGGGCTATGGCTACACCTTC. Translation gives CATSRRYLDSSGYGYTF.

The DNA for the CDR3 is TGTGCCAGCACCAAATGGGCAGGGCATGGCTACACCTTC. It yields the protein CASTKWAGHGYTF. The chain employs TRBV2 and TRBJ1-2; D is possibly TRBD1 (5 bases). The V gene's germline CDR1 is SNHLY and CDR2 FYNNEI. The CDR3 length is 13 residues. V was pared by 7 bases and J by 6 bases, with 15 bases between.

The rearrangement uses TRBV11-2 and TRBJ1-1; D is uncertain. CDR3 length: 11 amino acids. V was cut by 5 bases and J by 8 bases, with 9 bases left in between. Per germline, CDR1 SGHAT and CDR2 FQNNGV. Here the CDR3 reads CASSQIREAFF. CDR3 in DNA: TGTGCCAGCAGCCAGATACGAGAAGCTTTCTTT.